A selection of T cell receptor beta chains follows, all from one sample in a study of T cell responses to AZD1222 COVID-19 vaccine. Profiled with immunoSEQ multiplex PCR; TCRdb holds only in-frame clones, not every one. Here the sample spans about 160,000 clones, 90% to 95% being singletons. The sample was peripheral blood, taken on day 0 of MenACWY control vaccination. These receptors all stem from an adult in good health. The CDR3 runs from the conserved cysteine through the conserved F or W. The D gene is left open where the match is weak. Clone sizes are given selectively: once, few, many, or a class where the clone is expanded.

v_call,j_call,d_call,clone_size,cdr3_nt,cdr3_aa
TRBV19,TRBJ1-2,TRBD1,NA,TGTGCCAGTAGTATTGGGGACAGGGGAGGTGGCTACACCTTC,CASSIGDRGGGYTF
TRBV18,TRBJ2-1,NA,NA,TGTGCCAGCGCCTCCGCTAGGGACAATGAGCAGTTCTTC,CASASARDNEQFF
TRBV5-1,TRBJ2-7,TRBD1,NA,TGCGCCAGCAGCAGAGGACAGGGGATCGACGAGCAGTACTTC,CASSRGQGIDEQYF
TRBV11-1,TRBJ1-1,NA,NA,TGTGCCAGCAGCGGAAGCGTCGCAAAACACACTGAAGCTTTCTTT,CASSGSVAKHTEAFF
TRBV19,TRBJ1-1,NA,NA,TGTGCCAGTAGTATCCATACCGCTGAAGCTTTCTTT,CASSIHTAEAFF
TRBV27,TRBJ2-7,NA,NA,TGTGCCAGCAGTTTAGTTGTAGGGTTAACTGGCTACGAGCAGTACTTC,CASSLVVGLTGYEQYF
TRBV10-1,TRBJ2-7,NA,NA,TGCGCCAGCAGTGAGGGGCGGATCACACATCTACGAGGGCAGTACTTC,CASSEGRITHLRGQYF
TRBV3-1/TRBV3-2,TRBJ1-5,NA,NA,TGTGCCAGCAGCCAAGGAAGGACCTGGGTAGATCAGCCCCAGCATTTT,CASSQGRTWVDQPQHF
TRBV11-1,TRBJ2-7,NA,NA,TGTGCCAGCAGCTCCCCCCCGGGGTACGAGCAGTACTTC,CASSSPPGYEQYF
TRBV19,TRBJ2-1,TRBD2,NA,TGTGCCAGTAGTGGAAAGCTAGCGGGAGGGACTTCCTACAATGAGCAGTTCTTC,CASSGKLAGGTSYNEQFF
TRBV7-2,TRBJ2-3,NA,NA,TGTGCCAGTGGGACTCCTTGGCTGGATACGCAGTATTTT,CASGTPWLDTQYF
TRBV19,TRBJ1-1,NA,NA,TGTGCCAGTAGCCAGCAAGCCCTAACTGCAGCTTTCTTT,CASSQQALTAAFF
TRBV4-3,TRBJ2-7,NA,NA,TGCGCCAGCAGCCCGACCCTAGCCTACGAGCAGTACTTC,CASSPTLAYEQYF
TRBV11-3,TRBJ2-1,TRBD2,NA,TGTGCCAGCAGAGCGACTAGCGGGAGCTCCTACAATGAGCAGTTCTTC,CASRATSGSSYNEQFF
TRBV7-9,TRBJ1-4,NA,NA,TGTGCCAGCAGCTTAGGGACCGTTGAAAAACTGTTTTTT,CASSLGTVEKLFF
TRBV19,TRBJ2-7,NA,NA,TGTGCCAGTAGTTCCCGACAGACATCCTACGAGCAGTACTTC,CASSSRQTSYEQYF
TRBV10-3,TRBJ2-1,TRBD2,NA,TGTGCCATCAGTGAGGTCCGGGGTAGCGGGGGGGGTGAGCAGTTCTTC,CAISEVRGSGGGEQFF
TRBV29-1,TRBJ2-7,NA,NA,TGCAGCGTTGAAGGCGGATCGAGCTCCTACGAGCAGTACTTC,CSVEGGSSSYEQYF
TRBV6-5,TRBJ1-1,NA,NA,TGTGCCAGCAGTCACACCTTTATGAACACTGAAGCTTTCTTT,CASSHTFMNTEAFF
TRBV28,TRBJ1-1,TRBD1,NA,TGTGCCAGCAGCCCACAGGGACAGTCGAAAGCTTTCTTT,CASSPQGQSKAFF
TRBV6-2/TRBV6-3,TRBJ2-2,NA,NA,TGTGCCAGCAGTCTTAGCGGAACGAACACCGGGGAGCTGTTTTTT,CASSLSGTNTGELFF
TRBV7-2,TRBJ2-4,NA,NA,TGTGCCAGCAGCTTATCGAGGGAGGCCAAAAACATTCAGTACTTC,CASSLSREAKNIQYF
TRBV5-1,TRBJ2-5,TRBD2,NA,TGCGCCAGCAGCCAGGGAGGACTAGCGGGAGAGACCCAGTACTTC,CASSQGGLAGETQYF
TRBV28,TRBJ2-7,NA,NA,TGTGCCAGCAGTTTACCTCGTCCGGGCCTAGACGTCGAGCAGTACTTC,CASSLPRPGLDVEQYF
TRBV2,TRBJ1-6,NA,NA,TGTGCCAGCAGCGGGCCGGGGGTCCGGTCACCCCTCCACTTT,CASSGPGVRSPLHF
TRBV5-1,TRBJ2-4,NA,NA,TGCGCCAGCAGCTTGGTCGCGGGTCGGGGGTTAGCCAAAAACATTCAGTACTTC,CASSLVAGRGLAKNIQYF
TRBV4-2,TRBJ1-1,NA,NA,TGTGCCAGCAGCTCCCCCCCGCTGATTTCCACTGAAGCTTTCTTT,CASSSPPLISTEAFF
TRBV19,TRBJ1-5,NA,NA,TGTGCCAGTAGTATAGCAGGGATCGGACAGCCCCAGCATTTT,CASSIAGIGQPQHF
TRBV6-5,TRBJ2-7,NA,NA,TGTGCCAGCAGAAGGACTGCGTCCTACGAGCAGTACTTC,CASRRTASYEQYF
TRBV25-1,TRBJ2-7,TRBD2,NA,TGTGCCAGCAGTGAAAGACTAGCGGGAGTGGGCGACGAGCAGTACTTC,CASSERLAGVGDEQYF
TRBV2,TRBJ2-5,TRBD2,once,TGTGCCAGCTGGAAAAGGGCGGGAGCGACCCAGTACTTC,CASWKRAGATQYF
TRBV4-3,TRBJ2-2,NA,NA,TGCGCCAGCAGCCAAGTCCTCCTATGGCGGGGGAACACCGGGGAGCTGTTTTTT,CASSQVLLWRGNTGELFF
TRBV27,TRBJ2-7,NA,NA,TGTGCCAGCAGGGGAACAGGGATGGTCTCCTACGAGCAGTACTTC,CASRGTGMVSYEQYF
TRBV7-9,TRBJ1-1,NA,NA,TGTGCCAGCAGCTTAGAGGGATCCGGGGCTTTCTTT,CASSLEGSGAFF
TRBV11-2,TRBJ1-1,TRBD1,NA,TGTGCCAGCAGCTCAGGGGGTTATTGGGAGGGAAAGAACACTGAAGCTTTCTTT,CASSSGGYWEGKNTEAFF
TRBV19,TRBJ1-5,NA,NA,TGTGCCACTGACCCTACTTCCAATCAGCCCCAGCATTTT,CATDPTSNQPQHF
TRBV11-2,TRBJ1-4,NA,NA,TGTGCCAGCAGCTTGAGCCGGGGGGCTAATGAAAAACTGTTTTTT,CASSLSRGANEKLFF
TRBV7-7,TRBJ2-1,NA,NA,TGTGCTAGCAGCTTAGACAGCGGAAATGAGCAGTTCTTC,CASSLDSGNEQFF
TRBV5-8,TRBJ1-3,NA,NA,TGTGCCAGCAGCTTGCGAGGCGGAAACACCATATATTTT,CASSLRGGNTIYF
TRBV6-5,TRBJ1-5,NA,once,TGTGCCAGCACTGTCAGGACAAAGAGACAGCCCCAGCATTTT,CASTVRTKRQPQHF
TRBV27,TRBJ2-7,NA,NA,TGTGCCAGCAGTTGGATCCCCACCGGTGACGAGCAGTACTTC,CASSWIPTGDEQYF
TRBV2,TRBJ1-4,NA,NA,TGTGCCAGCAGCCAAGTCGGGGTTTCTGAAAAACTGTTTTTT,CASSQVGVSEKLFF
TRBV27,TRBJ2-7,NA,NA,TGTGCCAGCAGTTTTCTCGGGGGCTACGAGCAGTACTTC,CASSFLGGYEQYF
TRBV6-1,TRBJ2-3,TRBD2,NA,TGTGCCAGCAGTGAAGGTTGGGCGGGAGGGAGAGATACGCAGTATTTT,CASSEGWAGGRDTQYF
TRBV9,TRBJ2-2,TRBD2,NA,TGTGCCAGCGGCGGGAGGTTGAACACCGGGGAGCTGTTTTTT,CASGGRLNTGELFF
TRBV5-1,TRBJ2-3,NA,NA,TGCGCCAGCAGCTTTGGGGAAACAGATACGCAGTATTTT,CASSFGETDTQYF
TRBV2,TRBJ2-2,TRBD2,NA,TGTGCCAGCGGTTCCGGGACTAGCGGGAGGGCCAAAACCGGGGAGCTGTTTTTT,CASGSGTSGRAKTGELFF
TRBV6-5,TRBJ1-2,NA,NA,TGTGCCAGCAGCCCAACACCCAACTATGGCTACACCTTC,CASSPTPNYGYTF
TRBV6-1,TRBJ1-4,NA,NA,TGTGCCAGCAGTGAATTCCCCCGGGCTACTAATGAAAAACTGTTTTTT,CASSEFPRATNEKLFF